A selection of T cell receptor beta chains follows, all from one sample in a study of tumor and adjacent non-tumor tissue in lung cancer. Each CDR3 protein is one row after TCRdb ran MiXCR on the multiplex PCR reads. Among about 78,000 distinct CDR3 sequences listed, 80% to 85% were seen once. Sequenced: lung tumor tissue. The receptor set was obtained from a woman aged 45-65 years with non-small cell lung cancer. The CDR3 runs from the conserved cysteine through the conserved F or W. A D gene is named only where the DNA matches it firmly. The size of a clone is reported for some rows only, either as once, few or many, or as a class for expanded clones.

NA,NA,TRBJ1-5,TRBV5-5,TGTGCTAGCAGCGGGCGGGGTTTCGTCCAGGCCCAGCATTTT,CASSGRGFVQAQHF
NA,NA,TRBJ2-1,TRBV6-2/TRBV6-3,TGTGCCACCGCCAGCGTGGAGAGGGCCGACAATGAGCAATTCTTC,CATASVERADNEQFF
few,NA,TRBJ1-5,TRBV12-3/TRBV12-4,TGTGCCAGCAGTTTAAGGGAGAATCAGCCCCAGCATTTT,CASSLRENQPQHF
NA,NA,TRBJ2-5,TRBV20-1,TGCAGTGCTAGAAACTCCGTGGAACGGCAGACCCAGAACTTC,CSARNSVERQTQNF
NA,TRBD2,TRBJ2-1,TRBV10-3,TGTGCCATCACTGAGTTCGGACTAGCGGGAGGAACTGAGCAGTTCTTC,CAITEFGLAGGTEQFF
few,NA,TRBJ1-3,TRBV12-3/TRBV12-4,TGTGCTAGCACAAAGACACCTATCTCTGGAAACACCATATATTTT,CASTKTPISGNTIYF
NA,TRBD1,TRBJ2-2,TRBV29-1,TGCAGCGTCAGGACAGGTGGCATCGGGGAGCTGTTTTTT,CSVRTGGIGELFF
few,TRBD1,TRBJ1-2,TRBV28,TGTGCCAGCAGTGCGACAGGGGGCCATAACTATGGCTACACATTC,CASSATGGHNYGYTF
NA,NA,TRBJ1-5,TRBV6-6,TGTGCCAGCAGACAGACAAGGGGTGCAGGGCAGCCCCAGCGTTTT,CASRQTRGAGQPQRF
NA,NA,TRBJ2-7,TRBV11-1,TGTGCCAGCAGCTTAGAGTCCACCGGGACTCGGGAGCAGTACTTC,CASSLESTGTREQYF
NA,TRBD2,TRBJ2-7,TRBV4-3,TGCGCCAGCGGCCAAGATTTTACGGCTAGCGGGAACTACGAGCAGTACTTC,CASGQDFTASGNYEQYF
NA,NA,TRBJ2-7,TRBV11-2,TGTGCCAGCAGGTCCACAGAGCCCGAGCCGCGGCACGAGCAGTACTTC,CASRSTEPEPRHEQYF
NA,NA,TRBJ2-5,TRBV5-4,TGTGCCATCAGCTTGAGTCGCAGTGGGTACCAAGAGACCCAGTACTTC,CAISLSRSGYQETQYF
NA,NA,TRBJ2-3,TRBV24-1,TGTGCCACTAGTGTTTCTGACAGGACCAGCACAGATACGCAGTATTTT,CATSVSDRTSTDTQYF
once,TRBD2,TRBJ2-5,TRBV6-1,TGTGCCAACAGTGAAACGTCGAGCGGGAGAAAGACCCAGTATTTC,CANSETSSGRKTQYF
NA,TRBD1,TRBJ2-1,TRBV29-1,TGCAACGTGGGACAGTGGAGCTCCCACAATGAGCAGTTCTTC,CNVGQWSSHNEQFF
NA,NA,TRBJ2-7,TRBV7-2,TGTACCAGCAGCGACAACAGAGGCCCCCCCTACGAGCAGTACTTC,CTSSDNRGPPYEQYF
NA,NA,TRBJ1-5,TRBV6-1,TGTACCAGCAGCCCGTACAGAGATCAGCCCCATCATTTT,CTSSPYRDQPHHF
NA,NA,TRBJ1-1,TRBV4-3,TGCGCCAGCAGCCATGATCTTCCAGTCATGAACACTGAAGCTATCTTT,CASSHDLPVMNTEAIF
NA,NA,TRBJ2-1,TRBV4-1,TGCGCCAGCAGCCAAGAATGGATAGGGGGAGAGTTCTTC,CASSQEWIGGEFF
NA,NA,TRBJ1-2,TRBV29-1,TGCAGTGTTGTGTCAGATAACTATGACTACACCTTC,CSVVSDNYDYTF
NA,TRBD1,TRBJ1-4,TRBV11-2,TGTGCCAGCAGCCCTCGACAGGGGGCGAATGAAAAACTGTTTTTT,CASSPRQGANEKLFF
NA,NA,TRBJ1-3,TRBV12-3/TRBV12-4,TGTGCCAGCAGCCGTGTGGGGAACACCATACATTTT,CASSRVGNTIHF
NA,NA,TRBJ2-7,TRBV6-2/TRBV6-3,TGTGTCAGCAGTGTCCTCTACGAGCAGTACTTC,CVSSVLYEQYF
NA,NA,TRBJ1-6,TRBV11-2,TGTTCCAGCACCTTAGATCAAGGGCAATCACCCCTCCACTTT,CSSTLDQGQSPLHF
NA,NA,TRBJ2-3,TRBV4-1,TGCGCCAGCACCCAAGGGCTCTATAGCACAGGTACGCAGTATTTT,CASTQGLYSTGTQYF
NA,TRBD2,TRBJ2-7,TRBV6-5,TGTGCCAGCAGTTCCGTTACCGGGACCAGCGGGAGTCGTTTGCAGTACTTC,CASSSVTGTSGSRLQYF
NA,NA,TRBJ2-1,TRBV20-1,TGCAGTGCCCCTATGGTGAATAGTGAGCAGTCCTTC,CSAPMVNSEQSF
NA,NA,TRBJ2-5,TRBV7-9,TGTGCCAGCAGTTTACTTCCCACCAGGCTGTCGGAGAGCCAGTACTTC,CASSLLPTRLSESQYF
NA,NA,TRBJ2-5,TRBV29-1,TGCAGCGTCGAACAACAGAGCCAAGAGACCCAGTACTTC,CSVEQQSQETQYF
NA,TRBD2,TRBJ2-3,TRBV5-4,TGTGCCAGCAGTTACCCAGCGGGAGGGCGTGTTAGAGATGCGCAGTATTTT,CASSYPAGGRVRDAQYF
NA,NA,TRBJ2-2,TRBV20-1,TGCAGTGCTGGAGATCCGGGAGAGGGTAACACCGGGGAGCTGTTTTTT,CSAGDPGEGNTGELFF
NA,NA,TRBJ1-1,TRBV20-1,TGCAGTGATAGGGGGTTAGAGGAATCGGACACTGAAGCTTTCTTT,CSDRGLEESDTEAFF
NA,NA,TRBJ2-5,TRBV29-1,TGTAGCCTTGTGAGGGGGGTGACACGTCTAGAGACCCAGTACTTC,CSLVRGVTRLETQYF
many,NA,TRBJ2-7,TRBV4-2,TGTGCCAGCAGCCAAGTATCGCCCCCGAGCTCCTACGAGCAGTACTTC,CASSQVSPPSSYEQYF
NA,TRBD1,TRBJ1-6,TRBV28,TGTGCTAGGAGTTCGCACAGGGGGCTAGATTCGCCCCTCCACTTT,CARSSHRGLDSPLHF
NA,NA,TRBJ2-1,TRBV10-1,TGCGCCAGAAGTGAGTCGGGGTCTCTCCGGACGGGGTGCAATGAACAGTTCTTC,CARSESGSLRTGCNEQFF
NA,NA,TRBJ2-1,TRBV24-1,TGTGCCTCCAGTGACTTCCGCGATATCAATGAGCAGTTCTTC,CASSDFRDINEQFF
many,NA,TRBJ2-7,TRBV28,TGTGCCAGCAGTTTATATCACTCGGGCAGGTCCTACGAGCAGTACTTC,CASSLYHSGRSYEQYF
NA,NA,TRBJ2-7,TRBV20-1,TGCAGAGCTAGAGACGACCGCTCCTACGAGCAGTATTTC,CRARDDRSYEQYF
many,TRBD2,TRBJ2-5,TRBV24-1,TGTGCCACCAGTGATGGGATGACGGGAGGGCAGGAGACCCAGTACTTC,CATSDGMTGGQETQYF
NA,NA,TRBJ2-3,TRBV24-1,TGTGCCACCAGTGCCGTATTGGGGCAAACCGGACAGATCACAGATACGCAGTATTTT,CATSAVLGQTGQITDTQYF
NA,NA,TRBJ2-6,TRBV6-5,TGTGCCAGCAGTTACTCTAGGGCCAACATCCTGACTTTC,CASSYSRANILTF
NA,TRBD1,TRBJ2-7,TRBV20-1,TGCAGTGCTCCAAGGACAGGGAGCTACGTGCAGTACTTC,CSAPRTGSYVQYF
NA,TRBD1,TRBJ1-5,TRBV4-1,TGCACCAGCAGCCAAGTGGGGACAGGCCCCGGCGGCCAGCACCAGCATTTT,CTSSQVGTGPGGQHQHF
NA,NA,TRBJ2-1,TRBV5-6,TGTGCCAGTAGCTTCTATGTGACTGTCCGGCCCGAGTACAATGAGCAGTTCTTC,CASSFYVTVRPEYNEQFF